This T cell receptor (beta chain) was identified during a study of T cells in Graves' hyperthyroidism and ophthalmopathy. Study-level results: In simple terms, a model built on 13 V-J features told ophthalmopathy apart from stable hyperthyroidism. A median approximately 6.8 months before onset, the model predicted ophthalmopathy. Most thyroid clonotypes that were expanded above 0.001 also turned up in blood.

Authors of the study amplified TCR beta CDR3 regions from RNA transcripts. The HTBI primer set served for first-round RT-PCR of the TCR CDR3. One entry per CDR3 protein results from TCRdb running MiXCR on the multiplex PCR reads. The sample records approximately 640,000 distinct CDR3 sequences, roughly 46% being singletons. About this clonotype itself: What it binds is unknown.

Germline CDR1 SEHNR, CDR2 FQNEAQ (reference sequence). V gave up 8 bases and J gave up 5 bases, with 18 bases separating them. The CDR3 has 14 amino acids. The sequence derives from an adult man with Graves' disease, either hyperthyroidism or ophthalmopathy (not recorded which). The J gene is TRBJ1-1, the V gene TRBV7-9; a weak D match, TRBD1 (5 bases). Sequencing was carried out using peripheral blood or thyroid tissue (not recorded which). CDR3 in DNA: TGTGCCAGCTCACCAAGTGGTGGGACGACTGAAGCTTTCTTT. Protein sequence: CASSPSGGTTEAFF.